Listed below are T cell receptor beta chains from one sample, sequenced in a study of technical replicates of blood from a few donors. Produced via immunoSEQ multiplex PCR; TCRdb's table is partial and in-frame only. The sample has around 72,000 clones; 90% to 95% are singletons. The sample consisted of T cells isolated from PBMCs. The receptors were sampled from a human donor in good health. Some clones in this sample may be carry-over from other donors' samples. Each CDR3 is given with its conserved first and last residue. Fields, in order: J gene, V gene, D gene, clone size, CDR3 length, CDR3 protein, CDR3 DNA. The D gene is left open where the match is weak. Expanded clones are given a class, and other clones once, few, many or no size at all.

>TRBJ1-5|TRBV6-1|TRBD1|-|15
CASLGGTVSNQPQHF
TGTGCCAGCTTAGGGGGGACAGTGAGCAATCAGCCCCAGCATTTT
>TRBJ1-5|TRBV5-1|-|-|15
CASSLDNRHNQPQHF
TGCGCCAGCAGCTTGGACAACAGACACAACCAGCCCCAGCATTTT
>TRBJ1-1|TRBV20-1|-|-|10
CSAMENEAFF
TGCAGTGCGATGGAGAATGAAGCTTTCTTT
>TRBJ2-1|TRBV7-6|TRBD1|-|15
CASSLHMTGGIEQFF
TGTGCCAGCAGCCTCCATATGACAGGGGGGATCGAGCAGTTCTTC
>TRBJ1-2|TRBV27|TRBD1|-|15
CASSLSPGQSYGYTF
TGTGCCAGCAGTTTATCACCGGGACAGAGCTATGGCTACACCTTC
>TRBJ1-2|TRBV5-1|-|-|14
CASSGLGRNYGYTF
TGCGCCAGCAGCGGCTTGGGGCGGAACTATGGCTACACCTTC
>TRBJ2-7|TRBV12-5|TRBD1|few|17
CASGLVTPGQVAYEQYF
TGTGCTAGTGGTTTGGTGACCCCGGGACAGGTGGCCTACGAGCAGTACTTC
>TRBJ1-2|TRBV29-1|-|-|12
CSAMAQEYGYTF
TGCAGCGCCATGGCGCAGGAATATGGCTACACCTTC
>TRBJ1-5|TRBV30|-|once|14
CAWSSGGFGQPQHF
TGTGCCTGGTCAAGCGGGGGGTTTGGTCAGCCCCAGCATTTT
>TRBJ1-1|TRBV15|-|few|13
CATSSRVVAEAFF
TGTGCCACCAGCAGTCGGGTTGTGGCTGAAGCTTTCTTT
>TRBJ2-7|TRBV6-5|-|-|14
CASSASSTLYEQYF
TGTGCCAGCAGTGCTAGCTCTACCCTCTACGAGCAGTACTTC
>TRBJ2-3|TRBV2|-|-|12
CASTLIRDTQYF
TGTGCCAGCACACTAATACGGGATACGCAGTATTTT
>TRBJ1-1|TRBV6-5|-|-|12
CATGTPQRRAFF
TGTGCCACAGGGACACCACAACGAAGAGCTTTCTTT
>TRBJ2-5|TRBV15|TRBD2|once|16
CATSVAGIPGQETQYF
TGTGCCACCAGCGTAGCGGGCATCCCGGGGCAAGAGACCCAGTACTTC
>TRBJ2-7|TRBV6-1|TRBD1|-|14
CASSEVRKGQGTYF
TGTGCCAGCAGTGAAGTGAGGAAAGGACAGGGTACGTACTTC
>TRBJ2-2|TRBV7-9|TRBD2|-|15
CASSLGSGRPGELFF
TGTGCCAGCAGCTTAGGTAGCGGGAGGCCCGGGGAGCTGTTTTTT
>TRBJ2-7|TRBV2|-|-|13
CASSEGEFLEQYF
TGTGCCAGCAGTGAAGGCGAATTCCTCGAGCAGTACTTC
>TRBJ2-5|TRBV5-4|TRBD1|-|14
CASSSTGESETQYF
TGTGCCAGCAGCTCAACAGGGGAGTCAGAGACCCAGTACTTC
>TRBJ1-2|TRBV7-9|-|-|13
CASSLDTSQGYTF
TGTGCCAGCAGCTTAGACACATCGCAAGGCTACACCTTC
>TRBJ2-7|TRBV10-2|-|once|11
CASSDTYEQYF
TGCGCCAGCAGTGACACCTACGAGCAGTACTTC
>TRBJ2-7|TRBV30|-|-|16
CAWRKRAREHGYEQYF
TGTGCCTGGAGAAAACGGGCAAGGGAGCATGGCTACGAGCAGTACTTC
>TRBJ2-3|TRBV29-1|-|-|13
CSALLSRTDTQYF
TGCAGCGCCCTACTCTCGCGCACAGATACGCAGTATTTT
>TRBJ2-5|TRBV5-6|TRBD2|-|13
CASSLRERETQYF
TGTGCCAGCAGCCTGCGGGAGCGCGAGACCCAGTACTTC
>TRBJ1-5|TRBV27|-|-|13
CASRPSGYQPQHF
TGTGCCAGCAGACCCTCAGGATATCAGCCCCAGCATTTT